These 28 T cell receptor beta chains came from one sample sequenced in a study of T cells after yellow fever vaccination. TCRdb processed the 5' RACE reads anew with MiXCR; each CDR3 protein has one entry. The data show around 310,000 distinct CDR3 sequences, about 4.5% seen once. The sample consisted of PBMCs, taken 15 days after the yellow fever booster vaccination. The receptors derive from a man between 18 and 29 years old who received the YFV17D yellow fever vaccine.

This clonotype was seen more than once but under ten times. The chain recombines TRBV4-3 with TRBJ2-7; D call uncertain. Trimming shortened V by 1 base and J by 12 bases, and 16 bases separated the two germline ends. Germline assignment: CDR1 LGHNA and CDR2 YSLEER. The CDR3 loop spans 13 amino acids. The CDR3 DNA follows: TGCGCCAGCAGCCAAGGGCTTAGAGATCGTCGGTACTTC. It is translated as CASSQGLRDRRYF.

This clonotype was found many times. The DNA for the CDR3 is TGCAGTGCTACACCTTATAACAGGGGGAACACTGAAGCTTTCTTT. Protein sequence: CSATPYNRGNTEAFF. The chain joins TRBV20-1 to TRBJ1-1, with 7 bases lining up with TRBD1. The CDR3 has 15 amino acids. From germline, CDR1 is DFQATT and CDR2 SNEGSKA (reference sequence). With 4 bases clipped from V and 1 base from J, the junction kept 9 bases outside the gene matches.

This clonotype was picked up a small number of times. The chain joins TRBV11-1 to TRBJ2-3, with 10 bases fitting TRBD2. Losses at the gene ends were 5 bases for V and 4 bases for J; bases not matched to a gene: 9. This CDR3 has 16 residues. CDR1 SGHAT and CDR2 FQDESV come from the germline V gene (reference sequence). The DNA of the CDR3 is TGTGCCAGCAGCATCGGGCTAGCGGGGGCCTCAGATACGCAGTATTTT. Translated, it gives CASSIGLAGASDTQYF.

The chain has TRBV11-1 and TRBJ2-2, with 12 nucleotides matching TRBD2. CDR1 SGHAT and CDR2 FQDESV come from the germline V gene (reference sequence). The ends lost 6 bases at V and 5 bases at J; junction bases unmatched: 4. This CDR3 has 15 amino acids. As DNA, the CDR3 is TGTGCCAGCAGGTGGACTAGCGGGGAGACCGGGGAGCTGTTTTTT. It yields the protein CASRWTSGETGELFF. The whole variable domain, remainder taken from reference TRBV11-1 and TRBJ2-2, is EAEVAQSPRYKITEKSQAVAFWCDPISGHATLYWYRQILGQGPELLVQFQDESVVDDSQLPKDRFSAERLKGVDSTLKIQPAELGDSAMYLCASRWTSGETGELFFGEGSRLTVL.

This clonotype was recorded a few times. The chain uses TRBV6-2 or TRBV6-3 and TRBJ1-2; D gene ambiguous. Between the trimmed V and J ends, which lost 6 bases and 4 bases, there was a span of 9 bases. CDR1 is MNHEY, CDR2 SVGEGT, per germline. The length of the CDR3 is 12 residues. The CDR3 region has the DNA TGTGCCAGCAGCTTTACCATCTATGGCTACACCTTC. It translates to CASSFTIYGYTF.

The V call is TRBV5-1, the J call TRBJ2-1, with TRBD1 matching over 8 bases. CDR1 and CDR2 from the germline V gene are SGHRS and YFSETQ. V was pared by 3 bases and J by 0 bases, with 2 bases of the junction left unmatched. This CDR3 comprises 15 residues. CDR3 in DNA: TGCGCCAGCAGCTACGGACAGGGCTCCTACAATGAGCAGTTCTTC. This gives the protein CASSYGQGSYNEQFF.

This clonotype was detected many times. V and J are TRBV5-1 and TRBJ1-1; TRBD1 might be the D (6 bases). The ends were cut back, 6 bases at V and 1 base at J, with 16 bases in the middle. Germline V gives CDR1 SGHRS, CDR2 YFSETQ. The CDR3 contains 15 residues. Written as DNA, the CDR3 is TGCGCCAGCAAATCTGGGGGGGGCTCGAACACTGAAGCTTTCTTT. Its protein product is CASKSGGGSNTEAFF.

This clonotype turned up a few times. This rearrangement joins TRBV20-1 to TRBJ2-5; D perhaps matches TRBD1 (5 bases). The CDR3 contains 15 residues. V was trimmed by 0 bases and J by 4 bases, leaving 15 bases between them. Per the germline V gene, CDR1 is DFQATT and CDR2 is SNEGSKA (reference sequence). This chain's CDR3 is CSARDQGRALETQYF. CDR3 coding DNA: TGCAGTGCTAGAGACCAGGGCAGGGCCTTAGAGACCCAGTACTTC.

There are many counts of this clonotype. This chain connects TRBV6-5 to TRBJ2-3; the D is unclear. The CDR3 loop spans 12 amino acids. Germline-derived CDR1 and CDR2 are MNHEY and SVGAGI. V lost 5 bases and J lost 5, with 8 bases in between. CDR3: CASSVLGDTQYF. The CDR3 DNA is TGTGCCAGCAGTGTATTAGGAGATACGCAGTATTTT.

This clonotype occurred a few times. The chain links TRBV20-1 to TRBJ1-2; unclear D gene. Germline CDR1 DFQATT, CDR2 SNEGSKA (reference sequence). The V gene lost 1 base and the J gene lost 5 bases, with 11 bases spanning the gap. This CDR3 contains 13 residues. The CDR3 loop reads CSARGEPPYGYTF. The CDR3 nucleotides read TGCAGTGCTAGAGGAGAGCCCCCTTATGGCTACACCTTC.

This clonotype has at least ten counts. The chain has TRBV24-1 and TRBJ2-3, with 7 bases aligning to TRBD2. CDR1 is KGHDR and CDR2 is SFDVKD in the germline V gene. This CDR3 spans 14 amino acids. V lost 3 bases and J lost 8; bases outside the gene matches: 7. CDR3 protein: CATSDPRSGGTQYF. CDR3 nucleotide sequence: TGTGCCACCAGTGATCCCCGATCGGGAGGTACGCAGTATTTT.

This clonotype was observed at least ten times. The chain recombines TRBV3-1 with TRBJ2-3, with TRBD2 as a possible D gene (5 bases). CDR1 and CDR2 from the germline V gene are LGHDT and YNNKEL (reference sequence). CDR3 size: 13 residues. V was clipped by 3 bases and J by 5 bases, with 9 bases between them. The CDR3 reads CASSHYGGDTQYF. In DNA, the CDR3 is TGTGCCAGCAGCCATTATGGAGGAGATACGCAGTATTTT.

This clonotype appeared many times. This CDR3 reads CASSLFPGQGRNEQYV. In DNA, the CDR3 is TGTGCCAGCAGTTTATTTCCGGGACAGGGGAGGAACGAGCAGTACGTC. The chain links TRBV28 to TRBJ2-7; 10 bases align to TRBD1. Germline V gene sequence: CDR1 MDHEN, CDR2 SYDVKM. The V gene end was trimmed by 1 base and the J gene end by 5 bases; junction bases not matched to a gene: 8. The CDR3 length is 16 residues.

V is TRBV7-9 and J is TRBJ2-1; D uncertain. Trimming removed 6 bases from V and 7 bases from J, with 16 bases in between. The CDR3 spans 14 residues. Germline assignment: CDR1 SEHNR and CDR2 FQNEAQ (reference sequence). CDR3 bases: TGTGCCAGCAGTTTAAAGGACCGCCGGAATGAGCAGTTCTTC. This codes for CASSLKDRRNEQFF.

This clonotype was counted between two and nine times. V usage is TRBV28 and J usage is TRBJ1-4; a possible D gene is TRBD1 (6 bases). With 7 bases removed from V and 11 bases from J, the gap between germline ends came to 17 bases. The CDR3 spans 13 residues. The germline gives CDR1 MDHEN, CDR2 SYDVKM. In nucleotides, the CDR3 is TGTGCCAGCACTTCCTCAGGGGCGCGGAAACTGTTTTTT. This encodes CASTSSGARKLFF.

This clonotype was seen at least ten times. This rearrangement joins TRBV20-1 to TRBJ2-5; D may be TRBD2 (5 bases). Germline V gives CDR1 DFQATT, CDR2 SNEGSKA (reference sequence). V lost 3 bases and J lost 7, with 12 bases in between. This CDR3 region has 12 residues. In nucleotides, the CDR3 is TGCAGTGCTAGTGGACTCCCCGGGACCCAGTACTTC. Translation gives CSASGLPGTQYF.

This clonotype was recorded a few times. CDR3 nucleotide sequence: TGTGCCAGCAGTTTAGGGGGACACGACAATGAGCAGTTCTTC. Amino acids: CASSLGGHDNEQFF. The chain joins TRBV28 to TRBJ2-1; TRBD1 is a possible D gene (6 bases). The germline V gene has CDR1 MDHEN and CDR2 SYDVKM. The length of the CDR3 is 14 residues. Deletions cut 2 bases from V and 5 bases from J, with 10 bases between.

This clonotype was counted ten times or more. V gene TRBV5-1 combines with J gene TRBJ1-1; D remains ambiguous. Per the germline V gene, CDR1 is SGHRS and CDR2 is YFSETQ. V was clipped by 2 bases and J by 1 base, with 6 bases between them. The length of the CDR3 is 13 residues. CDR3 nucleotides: TGCGCCAGCAGCTTTCGGCAGAACACTGAAGCTTTCTTT. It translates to CASSFRQNTEAFF.

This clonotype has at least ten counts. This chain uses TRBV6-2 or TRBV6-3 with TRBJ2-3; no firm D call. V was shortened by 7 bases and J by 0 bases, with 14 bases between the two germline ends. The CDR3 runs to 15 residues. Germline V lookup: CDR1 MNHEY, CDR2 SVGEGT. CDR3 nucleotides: TGTGCCAGCACTTTCCGGCGAACTAGCACAGATACGCAGTATTTT. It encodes CASTFRRTSTDTQYF.

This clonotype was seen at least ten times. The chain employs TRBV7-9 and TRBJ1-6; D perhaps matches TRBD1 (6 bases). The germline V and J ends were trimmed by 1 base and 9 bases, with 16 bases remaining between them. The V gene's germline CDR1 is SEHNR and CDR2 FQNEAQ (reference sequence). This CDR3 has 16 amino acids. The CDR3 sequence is CASSLEAMGQISPLHF. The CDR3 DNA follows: TGTGCCAGCAGCTTAGAGGCCATGGGACAAATTTCACCCCTCCACTTT.

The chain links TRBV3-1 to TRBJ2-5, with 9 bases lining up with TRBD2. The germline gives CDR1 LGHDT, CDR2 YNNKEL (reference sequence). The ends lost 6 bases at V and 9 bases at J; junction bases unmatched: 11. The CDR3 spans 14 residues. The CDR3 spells CASSQGLALEAQYF. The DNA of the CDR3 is TGTGCCAGCAGTCAGGGACTAGCCCTTGAGGCCCAGTACTTC.

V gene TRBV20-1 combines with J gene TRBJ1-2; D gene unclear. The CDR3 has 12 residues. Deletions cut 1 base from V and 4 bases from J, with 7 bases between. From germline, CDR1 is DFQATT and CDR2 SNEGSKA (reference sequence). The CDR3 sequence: CSARGGAYGYTF. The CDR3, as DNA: TGCAGTGCTAGAGGGGGAGCCTATGGCTACACCTTC.

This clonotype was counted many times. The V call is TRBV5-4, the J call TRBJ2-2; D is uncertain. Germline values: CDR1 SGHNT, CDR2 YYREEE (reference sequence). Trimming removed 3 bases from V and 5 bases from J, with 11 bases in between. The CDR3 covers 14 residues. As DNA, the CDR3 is TGTGCCAGCAGCTCTGGTGGACGGACCGGGGAGCTGTTTTTT. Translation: CASSSGGRTGELFF.

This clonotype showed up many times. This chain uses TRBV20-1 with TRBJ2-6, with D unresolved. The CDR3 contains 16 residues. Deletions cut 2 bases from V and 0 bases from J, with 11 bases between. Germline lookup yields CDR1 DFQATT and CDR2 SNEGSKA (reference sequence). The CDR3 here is CSARWGLTSGANVLTF. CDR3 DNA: TGCAGTGCTAGATGGGGTCTGACCTCTGGGGCCAACGTCCTGACTTTC.

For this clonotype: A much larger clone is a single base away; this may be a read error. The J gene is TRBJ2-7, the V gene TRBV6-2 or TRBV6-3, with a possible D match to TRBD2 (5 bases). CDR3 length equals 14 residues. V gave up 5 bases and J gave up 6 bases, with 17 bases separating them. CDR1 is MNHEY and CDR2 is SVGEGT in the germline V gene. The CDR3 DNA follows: TGTGCCAGCAGTGTTCTCCGGGAACGCGCCGAGCAGTACTTC. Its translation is CASSVLRERAEQYF.

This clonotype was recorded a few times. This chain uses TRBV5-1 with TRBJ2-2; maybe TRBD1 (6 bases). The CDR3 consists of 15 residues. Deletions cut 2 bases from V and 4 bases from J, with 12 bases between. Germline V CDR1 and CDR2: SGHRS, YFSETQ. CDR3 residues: CASSFPGGSTGELFF. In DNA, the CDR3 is TGCGCCAGCAGCTTTCCTGGGGGCAGCACCGGGGAGCTGTTTTTT.

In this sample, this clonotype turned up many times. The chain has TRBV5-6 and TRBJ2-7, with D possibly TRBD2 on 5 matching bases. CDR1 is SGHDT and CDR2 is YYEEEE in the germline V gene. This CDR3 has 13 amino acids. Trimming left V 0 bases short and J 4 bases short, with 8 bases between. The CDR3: CASSLAGMYEQYV. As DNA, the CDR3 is TGTGCCAGCAGCTTGGCGGGAATGTACGAGCAGTACGTC.

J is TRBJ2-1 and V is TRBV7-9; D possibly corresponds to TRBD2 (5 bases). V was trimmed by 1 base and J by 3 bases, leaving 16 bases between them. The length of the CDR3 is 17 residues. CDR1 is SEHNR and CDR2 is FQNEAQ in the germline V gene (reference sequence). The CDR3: CASSLVALAKDYNEQFF. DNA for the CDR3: TGTGCCAGCAGCTTAGTAGCTCTAGCTAAGGACTACAATGAGCAGTTCTTC.